Sequencing of this T cell receptor beta chain was carried out in a study of Ad26.COV2.S vaccination and SARS-CoV-2 variants. Turning to the study itself: The donor participated in the COV1001 trial, in its Ad26.COV2.S arm.

Treatment reported: over 15 received Ad26.COV2.S at low or high dose, single or two shots; 5 received placebo; per-sample allocation not given. Specimen acquisition occurred on day 63 following the initial vaccine or placebo injection. The administered vaccine (an Ad26 vector) expressed Wuhan-strain SARS-CoV-2 spike. The study's findings and limits: Comparable non-spike TCR breadth was observed in vaccine and placebo recipients. Greater spike-specific TCR breadth was seen in vaccine recipients than in placebo recipients.

There are 14 residues in the CDR3. Germline V CDR1 and CDR2: LGHNA, YSLEER. V was trimmed by 3 bases and J by 7 bases, leaving 12 bases between them. The repertoire was sequenced with immunoSEQ multiplex PCR; TCRdb's copy has only in-frame clones and lacks some. This sample yields approximately 410,000 clones, of which approximately 87% are seen a single time; roughly 4% belongs to the top ten. Details on this clone: Its specificity is not known.

The TCR was taken from a person aged 18-60 years who received the Ad26.COV2.S COVID-19 vaccine or a placebo. The specimen was peripheral blood, collected in a trial of Ad26.COV2.S vaccine versus placebo. V gene TRBV4-3 combines with J gene TRBJ2-2; TRBD1 or TRBD2 may be the D gene (6 bases each). This CDR3 reads CASSHSGAGGELFF. In nucleotides, the CDR3 is TGCGCCAGCAGCCATTCGGGGGCGGGCGGGGAGCTGTTTTTT.